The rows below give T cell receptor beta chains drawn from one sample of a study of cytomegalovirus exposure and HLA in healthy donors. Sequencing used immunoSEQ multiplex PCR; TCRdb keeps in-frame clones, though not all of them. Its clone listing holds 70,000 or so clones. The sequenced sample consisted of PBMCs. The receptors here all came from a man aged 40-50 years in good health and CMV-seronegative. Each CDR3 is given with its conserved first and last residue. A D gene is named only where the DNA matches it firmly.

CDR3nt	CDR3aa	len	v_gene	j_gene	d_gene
TGCGCCAGCAGCCCGGGGGGAAGGGACTTTCGGAGCTACGAGCAGTACTTC	CASSPGGRDFRSYEQYF	17	TRBV5-1	TRBJ2-7	TRBD2
TGTGCCAGCAGTGAACCCTGGACTAAGCGGGACTCCTACGAGCAGTACTTC	CASSEPWTKRDSYEQYF	17	TRBV2	TRBJ2-7	TRBD2
TGTGCCAGCAGCTACGGGCAGGGGTGGACAGGGGATACGCAGTATTTT	CASSYGQGWTGDTQYF	16	TRBV5-4	TRBJ2-3	TRBD1
TGTGCCAGCAGCGCCAATCCTGCTAACAATCAGCCCCAGCATTTT	CASSANPANNQPQHF	15	TRBV7-2	TRBJ1-5	NA
TGTGCCAGCAGGAAGGGGTATTCGAGCGAGCAGTACTTC	CASRKGYSSEQYF	13	TRBV13	TRBJ2-7	NA
TGCGCCAGCAGCCAAGAGGACAGGGTAATCTATTTGCGTGGCTACACCTTC	CASSQEDRVIYLRGYTF	17	TRBV4-1	TRBJ1-2	TRBD1
TGTGCCTGGAGTTTGACAGGGGGCAGGAATCAGCCCCAGCATTTT	CAWSLTGGRNQPQHF	15	TRBV30	TRBJ1-5	TRBD1
TGCGCCAGCAGCCAAGAACCGGGACAGGGGGACCCCGGGGAGCTGTTTTTT	CASSQEPGQGDPGELFF	17	TRBV4-3	TRBJ2-2	TRBD1
TGTGCCGGATGGACAGGCCCGGGGACTGAAGCTTTCTTT	CAGWTGPGTEAFF	13	TRBV19	TRBJ1-1	TRBD1
TGTGCCTGGAGTGTACGGACTGATTACAATGAGCAGTTCTTC	CAWSVRTDYNEQFF	14	TRBV30	TRBJ2-1	NA
TGTGCCTGGAGTGGACGGCGGTCTAATGAAAAACTGTTTTTT	CAWSGRRSNEKLFF	14	TRBV30	TRBJ1-4	NA
TGCGCCAGCAGCCGGACAGTTACCGGGGAGCTGTTTTTT	CASSRTVTGELFF	13	TRBV4-3	TRBJ2-2	NA
TGTGCCAGCAGCTTAGACTACGAACAGTACTTC	CASSLDYEQYF	11	TRBV7-9	TRBJ2-7	NA
TGTGCCAGTAGTATAGGCGTGAACACTGAAGCTTTCTTT	CASSIGVNTEAFF	13	TRBV19	TRBJ1-1	NA
TGTGCCAGTAGGGGCGGGGGTAGCGGGAGAGGTGGGCAAAACATTCAGTACTTC	CASRGGGSGRGGQNIQYF	18	TRBV19	TRBJ2-4	TRBD2
TGTGCCAGCAGTAAGACAGGGGGCGATGGCTACACCTTC	CASSKTGGDGYTF	13	TRBV2	TRBJ1-2	TRBD1
TGCGCCAGCAGCAAGACGGGGGACTCCTACGAGCAGTACTTC	CASSKTGDSYEQYF	14	TRBV5-1	TRBJ2-7	NA
TGTGCCAGTAGTATAGCGGGGTATGGCTACACCTTC	CASSIAGYGYTF	12	TRBV19	TRBJ1-2	NA
TGTGCCAGCAGCAAAGCGCTTTTGGGCGGGGGGCGCCCCTACGAGCAGTACTTC	CASSKALLGGGRPYEQYF	18	TRBV21-1	TRBJ2-7	NA
TGTGCCAGCAGCTTGGGAGCGACAGGCCAACTTAGAGCTTTCTTT	CASSLGATGQLRAFF	15	TRBV5-4	TRBJ1-1	NA
TGTGCCAGCAGCTTGACTAGCGGGAGTTATACCGGGGAGCTGTTTTTT	CASSLTSGSYTGELFF	16	TRBV5-8	TRBJ2-2	TRBD2
TGTGCCAGCAGACCGGGACTAGCGGGGGGCACCCCCAACGAGCAGTACTTC	CASRPGLAGGTPNEQYF	17	TRBV5-4	TRBJ2-7	TRBD2
TGTGCCAGTAGTATGGGGTGGGGGCCCTCCTACGAGCAGTACTTC	CASSMGWGPSYEQYF	15	TRBV19	TRBJ2-7	NA
TGTGCCAGCAGCCTCGCAGGGGTTATGACTGAAGCTTTCTTT	CASSLAGVMTEAFF	14	TRBV4-2	TRBJ1-1	NA
TGTGCCACCGGAGTTGGCCGGGTGTACACTAATGAAAAACTGTTTTTT	CATGVGRVYTNEKLFF	16	TRBV15	TRBJ1-4	NA
TGTGCCAGTAGTATAGTCGGGACAGGAAAAAACACCGGGGAGCTGTTTTTT	CASSIVGTGKNTGELFF	17	TRBV19	TRBJ2-2	TRBD1
TGTGCCTGGAGCCTAAACTCTGGAAACACCATATATTTT	CAWSLNSGNTIYF	13	TRBV30	TRBJ1-3	NA
TGTGCCAGCAGTTACGCGACAGGGGGCGCCGAGCAGTACTTC	CASSYATGGAEQYF	14	TRBV6-5	TRBJ2-7	TRBD1
TGTGCCAGCAGCTCGGGAGCGGGCGGGGCCTCCTACGAGCAGTACTTC	CASSSGAGGASYEQYF	16	TRBV7-9	TRBJ2-7	NA
TGTGCCAGCAGCTTAGACAGAACTCAGCCCCAGCATTTT	CASSLDRTQPQHF	13	TRBV11-2	TRBJ1-5	NA
TGCGCCAGCAGCCAAGAGCTCTCGACTAGCGTCCAGTTCTTC	CASSQELSTSVQFF	14	TRBV4-3	TRBJ2-1	TRBD2
TGTGCCAGCAGCTTGAGGGCGGGGTTAAACACTGAAGCTTTCTTT	CASSLRAGLNTEAFF	15	TRBV5-6	TRBJ1-1	NA
TGCAGCGTCTCATTCCGGGAGACCCAGTACTTC	CSVSFRETQYF	11	TRBV29-1	TRBJ2-5	NA
TGTGCCATGGAGGAGGTGTTCAACACCGGGGAGCTGTTTTTT	CAMEEVFNTGELFF	14	TRBV10-3	TRBJ2-2	NA
TGTGCCAGCACCCAATCCGGGGATACGCAGTATTTT	CASTQSGDTQYF	12	TRBV6-1	TRBJ2-3	NA
TGTGCCAGCAGCCAAGAATGGACAGGGTATGGCTACACCTTC	CASSQEWTGYGYTF	14	TRBV4-2	TRBJ1-2	TRBD1
TGTGCCAGCAGCTTGGAGCAGCGGGACGAGCAGTACTTC	CASSLEQRDEQYF	13	TRBV5-4	TRBJ2-7	NA
TGTGCCAGCAGCTCCCCGAGACTAGCGGGTAATGAGCAGTTCTTC	CASSSPRLAGNEQFF	15	TRBV11-2	TRBJ2-1	TRBD2
TGTGCCAGCGCCCGGCCAGGGGGCTTGGCCGGGGAGCTGTTTTTT	CASARPGGLAGELFF	15	TRBV9	TRBJ2-2	TRBD1
TGTGCCACCAGGGAGCTCGCGAACACCGGGGAGCTGTTTTTT	CATRELANTGELFF	14	TRBV6-5	TRBJ2-2	NA
TGTGCCAGTAGTAACTCGGGTTGGGTAGCTTTCTTT	CASSNSGWVAFF	12	TRBV19	TRBJ1-1	NA
TGTGCCAGCAGCTTGTCAACGGGGGGGATAGAAGCTTTCTTT	CASSLSTGGIEAFF	14	TRBV5-5	TRBJ1-1	NA
TGTGCCAGCAGCCAAGATTTTGACAGCTTGAACACTGAAGCTTTCTTT	CASSQDFDSLNTEAFF	16	TRBV4-2	TRBJ1-1	NA
TGCAGTGCTAAAAACAGATATGGCTACACCTTC	CSAKNRYGYTF	11	TRBV20-1	TRBJ1-2	NA
TGTGCCAGCAGGTCGACGGGGGAGACCCAGTACTTC	CASRSTGETQYF	12	TRBV6-1	TRBJ2-5	NA
TGTGCCTGGATGGGGACAGGGTGGAGGGCTTTCTTT	CAWMGTGWRAFF	12	TRBV30	TRBJ1-1	TRBD1
TGTGCCAGCGGCAAGGGACAGGGCGCGGGAGAGACCCAGTACTTC	CASGKGQGAGETQYF	15	TRBV2	TRBJ2-5	TRBD1
TGTGCCAGCAGTGCAGGGGCCGGGAACACTGAAGCTTTCTTT	CASSAGAGNTEAFF	14	TRBV6-1	TRBJ1-1	NA
TGCAGCGTCCTAAGGGGGGAGGGTTACAATGAGCAGTTCTTC	CSVLRGEGYNEQFF	14	TRBV29-1	TRBJ2-1	NA
TGTGCCAGCACCCCCGGGCTAGCGGGTTACGAGCAGTACTTC	CASTPGLAGYEQYF	14	TRBV9	TRBJ2-7	TRBD2
TGTGCCAGCAGCTTGGATTTTGGCCGTACAGGGGACGAGCAGTACTTC	CASSLDFGRTGDEQYF	16	TRBV5-4	TRBJ2-7	TRBD1
TGTGCCAGCATCGCTGCGGGACTAGCAAGGAATGAGCAGTTCTTC	CASIAAGLARNEQFF	15	TRBV6-5	TRBJ2-1	TRBD2
TGTGCCAGCAGCCGGACAGGGAGCGGGTACACCATATATTTT	CASSRTGSGYTIYF	14	TRBV11-2	TRBJ1-3	TRBD1